One and the same sample provided the 8 T cell receptor beta chains below, sequenced in a study of blood T cell repertoires in COVID-19 (dated by TCRdb to 2020 to 2022). Library generation was performed with the immunoSEQ multiplex PCR assay. Entries here come from immuneACCESS through TCRdb and include only in-frame sequences with V and J called. Some clones fail to appear in such tables; in the studies checked, an unresolved V gene covers under half of the shortfall, and the cause of the remainder is unknown. This sample comprises a few hundred thousand clones, about 90% of them detected only once. Together, the top ten hold 2% to 3% of the sample. Sequencing was performed on peripheral blood. These receptors were taken from a woman in her 50s with acute or convalescent COVID-19.

The gene calls are TRBV5-8 and TRBJ1-1, with TRBD1 matching 8 bases. Germline V gene sequence: CDR1 SGHTS, CDR2 YDEGEE. Unmatched junction bases numbered 5, after V lost 2 bases and J lost 5 bases. CDR3 length equals 14 residues. This CDR3 reads CASSLQGGVTEAFF. The CDR3 DNA sequence: TGTGCCAGCAGCTTACAGGGGGGTGTGACTGAAGCTTTCTTT.

The J gene is TRBJ2-1, the V gene TRBV7-3; possibly TRBD1 for D (6 bases). The CDR3 is made up of 17 amino acids. The V gene's germline CDR1 is SGHTA and CDR2 FQGTGA. V gave up 4 bases and J gave up 5 bases, with 21 bases separating them. The CDR3 DNA reads TGTGCCAGCAGCTATAAAATGGACAGTCGGGATGACAATGAGCAGTTCTTC. Protein: CASSYKMDSRDDNEQFF.

J is TRBJ2-1 and V is TRBV6-6; the match to TRBD1 covers 8 bases. The CDR3 is 14 residues long. CDR1 and CDR2 from the germline V gene are MNHNY and SVGAGI (reference sequence). V was clipped by 4 bases and J by 4 bases; unmatched bases: 3. The CDR3 DNA reads TGTGCCAGCAGTTCCGGGACAGGATACAATGAGCAGTTCTTC. Translation: CASSSGTGYNEQFF.

V and J are TRBV3-1 (or the pseudogene TRBV3-2) and TRBJ1-2, with 8 bases that match TRBD1. Germline V gene lookup returns CDR1 LGHDT and CDR2 YNNKEL (reference sequence). V was clipped by 2 bases and J by 6 bases; unmatched bases: 8. This CDR3 is built from 15 residues. CDR3 nucleotides: TGTGCCAGCAGCCAAAATACCGGACAGGGAAATGGCTACACCTTC. Encoded protein: CASSQNTGQGNGYTF.

This rearrangement joins TRBV20-1 to TRBJ1-1, with 7 bases identical to TRBD1. CDR3 length: 11 amino acids. Germline CDR1 and CDR2: DFQATT and SNEGSKA (reference sequence). With V trimmed by 6 bases and J by 10 bases, 8 bases remained unmatched. This chain's CDR3 is CSANRGGGAFF. DNA for the CDR3: TGCAGTGCAAACAGGGGAGGTGGAGCTTTCTTT.

The chain has TRBV28 and TRBJ1-5, with D possibly being TRBD1 (6 bases). The V end was cut by 4 bases, the J end by 0 bases, with 13 bases between. The germline V gene has CDR1 MDHEN and CDR2 SYDVKM. The CDR3 consists of 16 residues. The CDR3 reads CASSSGQRTSNQPQHF. The CDR3 bases are TGTGCCAGCAGTTCCGGACAGCGAACTAGCAATCAGCCCCAGCATTTT.

The V gene is TRBV4-1, the J gene TRBJ2-3; unclear D gene. CDR1 is MGHRA and CDR2 is YSYEKL in the germline V gene. This CDR3 has 13 residues. V was shortened by 2 bases and J by 8 bases, with 11 bases between the two germline ends. The CDR3 sequence: CASSQLFRGTQYF. CDR3 in DNA: TGCGCCAGCAGCCAACTTTTTCGAGGTACGCAGTATTTT.

This clone was seen a handful of times. The chain carries TRBV10-3 and TRBJ1-6, with TRBD1 as a possible D gene (5 bases). The CDR3 covers 15 residues. Germline-derived CDR1 and CDR2 are ENHRY and SYGVKD. The V end lost 6 bases, the J end lost 9 bases, and 18 bases lay between the germline ends. CDR3 sequence: CAISQFDSLSSPLHF. CDR3 coding DNA: TGTGCCATCAGCCAATTTGACAGTTTGTCTTCACCCCTCCACTTT.